The rows below give T cell receptor beta chains drawn from one sample of a study of identical twins. TCRdb reprocessed the 5' RACE reads via MiXCR and lists one record per CDR3 protein. Of approximately 260,000 distinct CDR3 sequences listed, over 11% are singletons. Sequenced: memory (CD45RO+) T cells sorted from blood. These receptors originate from a woman under 30 in good health. The CDR3 runs from the conserved cysteine through the conserved F or W. Fields, in order: J gene, V gene, D gene, clone size, CDR3 protein, CDR3 DNA. D genes are given only for firm matches. The size entry is marked missing in some rows and otherwise reads once, few, many or a size class.

j_call: TRBJ2-7
v_call: TRBV20-1
d_call: TRBD2
clone_size: -
cdr3_aa: CSVTPGLGYYEQYF
cdr3_nt: TGCAGTGTTACCCCGGGACTAGGCTATTACGAGCAGTACTTC

j_call: TRBJ2-3
v_call: TRBV20-1
d_call: TRBD2
clone_size: many
cdr3_aa: CSAGGGGYPDTQYF
cdr3_nt: TGCAGTGCGGGCGGGGGGGGGTACCCAGATACGCAGTATTTT

j_call: TRBJ2-5
v_call: TRBV12-3/TRBV12-4
d_call: -
clone_size: few
cdr3_aa: CASSFWTDQETQYF
cdr3_nt: TGTGCCAGCAGTTTTTGGACGGATCAAGAGACCCAGTACTTC

j_call: TRBJ2-7
v_call: TRBV20-1
d_call: TRBD2
clone_size: few
cdr3_aa: CSARDPASGRIYEQYF
cdr3_nt: TGCAGTGCTAGAGATCCGGCTAGCGGGAGAATCTACGAGCAGTACTTC

j_call: TRBJ2-7
v_call: TRBV4-1
d_call: TRBD1
clone_size: few
cdr3_aa: CASSQDRQGPSPPYEQYF
cdr3_nt: TGCGCCAGCAGCCAAGATAGACAGGGTCCCTCTCCTCCCTACGAGCAGTACTTC

j_call: TRBJ2-5
v_call: TRBV27
d_call: -
clone_size: -
cdr3_aa: CASSFVGEETQYF
cdr3_nt: TGTGCCAGCAGTTTCGTAGGCGAAGAGACCCAGTACTTC

j_call: TRBJ1-6
v_call: TRBV20-1
d_call: -
clone_size: -
cdr3_aa: CSARDRDERSYNSPLHF
cdr3_nt: TGCAGTGCTAGAGATCGAGACGAGAGGTCCTATAATTCACCCCTCCACTTT

j_call: TRBJ1-2
v_call: TRBV7-8
d_call: -
clone_size: few
cdr3_aa: CASSQMGGAGYGYTF
cdr3_nt: TGTGCCAGCAGTCAAATGGGGGGCGCGGGATATGGCTACACCTTC

j_call: TRBJ2-1
v_call: TRBV6-1
d_call: -
clone_size: many
cdr3_aa: CASSMGKGGAVEQFF
cdr3_nt: TGTGCCAGCAGTATGGGCAAGGGAGGCGCCGTAGAGCAGTTCTTC

j_call: TRBJ2-5
v_call: TRBV6-1
d_call: TRBD2
clone_size: -
cdr3_aa: CASSDLAGGGFGETQYF
cdr3_nt: TGTGCCAGCAGTGACCTAGCGGGAGGGGGGTTTGGAGAGACCCAGTACTTC

j_call: TRBJ2-2
v_call: TRBV6-5
d_call: TRBD1
clone_size: few
cdr3_aa: CASSYSGQGDTGELFF
cdr3_nt: TGTGCCAGCAGTTACTCGGGACAGGGTGACACCGGGGAGCTGTTTTTT

j_call: TRBJ1-2
v_call: TRBV4-3
d_call: TRBD1
clone_size: -
cdr3_aa: CASSQDWVGGGGGYTF
cdr3_nt: TGCGCCAGCAGCCAAGATTGGGTAGGGGGCGGAGGTGGCTACACCTTC

j_call: TRBJ2-1
v_call: TRBV10-3
d_call: -
clone_size: many
cdr3_aa: CAISELEGEQFF
cdr3_nt: TGTGCCATCAGTGAGTTAGAAGGCGAGCAGTTCTTC

j_call: TRBJ1-5
v_call: TRBV12-5
d_call: -
clone_size: -
cdr3_aa: CASLWYFRPQHF
cdr3_nt: TGTGCTAGCCTTTGGTATTTCCGGCCCCAGCATTTT

j_call: TRBJ1-1
v_call: TRBV6-6
d_call: -
clone_size: few
cdr3_aa: CASTLGRAEAFF
cdr3_nt: TGTGCCAGCACCTTAGGGAGGGCTGAAGCTTTCTTT